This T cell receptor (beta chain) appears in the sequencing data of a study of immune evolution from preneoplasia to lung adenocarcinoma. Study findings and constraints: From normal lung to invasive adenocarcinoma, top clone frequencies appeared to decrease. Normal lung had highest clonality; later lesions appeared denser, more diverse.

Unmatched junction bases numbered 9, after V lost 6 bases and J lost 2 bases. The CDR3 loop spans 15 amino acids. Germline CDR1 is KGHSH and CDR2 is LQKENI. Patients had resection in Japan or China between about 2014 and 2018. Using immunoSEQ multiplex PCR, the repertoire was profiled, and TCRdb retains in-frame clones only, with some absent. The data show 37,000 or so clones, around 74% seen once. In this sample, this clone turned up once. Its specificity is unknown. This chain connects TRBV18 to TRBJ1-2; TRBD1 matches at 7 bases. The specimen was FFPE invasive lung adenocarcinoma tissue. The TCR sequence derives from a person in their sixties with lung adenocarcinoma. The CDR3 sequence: CASSPWGTVNYGYTF. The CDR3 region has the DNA TGTGCCAGCTCCCCCTGGGGGACAGTGAACTATGGCTACACCTTC.